The clone carrying this T cell receptor beta chain was seen repeatedly, ten times or more. Germline values: CDR1 SGHTA, CDR2 FQGNSA. The CDR3 covers 13 residues. Trimming took 1 base from V and 7 from J, leaving 8 bases between them. From the RT-PCR reads, TCRdb called clonotypes with MiXCR, one entry per CDR3 protein. This sample has hundreds of thousands of distinct CDR3 sequences, with approximately 15% found just once. The rearrangement links TRBV7-2 to TRBJ2-1; either TRBD1 or TRBD2 may fit D (5 bases each). Sequenced: memory CD4+ T cells from blood. The clonotype originates from a female donor in good health, serving as a healthy control. Here the CDR3 DNA reads TGTGCCAGCAGCTTAGTGGGGGTTAATGAGCAGTTCTTC. The encoded protein is CASSLVGVNEQFF.